The 4 T cell receptor beta chains below all came from one sample that was sequenced in a study of T cell responses to AZD1222 COVID-19 vaccine. Libraries were prepared by immunoSEQ multiplex PCR; TCRdb keeps only in-frame clonotypes and omits some of them. Of about 170,000 clones listed, over 75% are singletons. The material sequenced was peripheral blood, taken on day 0 of AZD1222 vaccination. The receptors stem from an adult in good health.

The chain uses TRBV19 and TRBJ1-4; 11 nucleotides align to TRBD1. The length of the CDR3 is 17 residues. Trimming at V came to 4 bases and at J to 8 bases, leaving 12 bases not matched to a gene. Germline assignment: CDR1 LNHDA and CDR2 SQIVND (reference sequence). CDR3 sequence (DNA): TGTGCCAGTAGTACCCCAGGACAGGGGGCGAATAAAGAAAAACTGTTTTTT. This sequence encodes CASSTPGQGANKEKLFF.

The count of this clone is one. The chain combines TRBV5-5 with TRBJ2-2, with 7 bases identical to TRBD1. This CDR3 contains 14 residues. Trimming at V came to 2 bases and at J to 5 bases, leaving 3 bases not matched to a gene. The germline gives CDR1 SGHKS, CDR2 YYEKEE (reference sequence). CDR3: CASSLRQGTGELFF. Written as DNA, the CDR3 is TGTGCCAGCAGCTTACGACAGGGTACCGGGGAGCTGTTTTTT. The full variable domain, completed using reference TRBV5-5 and TRBJ2-2, is DAGVTQSPTHLIKTRGQQVTLRCSPISGHKSVSWYQQVLGQGPQFIFQYYEKEERGRGNFPDRFSARQFPNYSSELNVNALLLGDSALYLCASSLRQGTGELFFGEGSRLTVL.

This clone has a single count. The chain carries TRBV4-2 and TRBJ2-7; 8 bases align to TRBD1. The CDR3 contains 16 residues. J gave up 2 bases and V 0 bases, and 6 bases lay outside the gene matches. CDR1 is LGHNA and CDR2 is YNFKEQ in the germline V gene. The CDR3 reads CASSQDRQGATYEQYF. The CDR3 DNA follows: TGTGCCAGCAGCCAAGATCGCCAGGGGGCAACCTACGAGCAGTACTTC.

This rearrangement joins TRBV25-1 to TRBJ2-1, with TRBD1 identical over 11 bases. The CDR3 covers 15 residues. Trimming cost V 4 bases and J 9 bases; bases outside gene matches: 8. Germline CDR1 reads MGHDK; CDR2 reads SYGVNS. The CDR3 bases are TGTGCCAGCAGTGCTCCGGGACAGGGGGGCGGTGAGCAGTTCTTC. Translation gives CASSAPGQGGGEQFF.